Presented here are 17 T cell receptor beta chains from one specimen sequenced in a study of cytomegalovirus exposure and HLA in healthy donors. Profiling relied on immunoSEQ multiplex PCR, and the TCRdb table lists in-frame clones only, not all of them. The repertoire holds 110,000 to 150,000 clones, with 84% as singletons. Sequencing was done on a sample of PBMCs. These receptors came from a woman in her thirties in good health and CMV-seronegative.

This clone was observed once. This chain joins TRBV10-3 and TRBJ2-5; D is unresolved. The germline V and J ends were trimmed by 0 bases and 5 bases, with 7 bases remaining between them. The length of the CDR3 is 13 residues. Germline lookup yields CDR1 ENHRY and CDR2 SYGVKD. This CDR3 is CAISESFLETQYF. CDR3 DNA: TGTGCCATCAGTGAGTCGTTCCTGGAGACCCAGTACTTC.

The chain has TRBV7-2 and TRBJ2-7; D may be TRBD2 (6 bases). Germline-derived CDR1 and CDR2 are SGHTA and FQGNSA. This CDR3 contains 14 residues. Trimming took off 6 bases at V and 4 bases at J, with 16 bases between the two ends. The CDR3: CASSRPGLQYEQYF. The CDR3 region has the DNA TGTGCCAGCAGTCGCCCGGGACTCCAATACGAGCAGTACTTC.

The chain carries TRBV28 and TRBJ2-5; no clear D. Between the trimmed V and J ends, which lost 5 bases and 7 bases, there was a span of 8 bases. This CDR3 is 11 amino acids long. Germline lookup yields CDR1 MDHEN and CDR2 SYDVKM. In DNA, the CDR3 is TGTGCCAGCAGTCACACGGGGACCCAGTACTTC. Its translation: CASSHTGTQYF.

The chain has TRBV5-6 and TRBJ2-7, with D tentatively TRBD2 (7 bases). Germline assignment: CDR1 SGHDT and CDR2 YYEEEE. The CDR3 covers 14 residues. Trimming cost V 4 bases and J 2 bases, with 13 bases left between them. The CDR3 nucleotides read TGTGCCAGCAGCCCTTGGGGGGGCACCTACGAGCAGTACTTC. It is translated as CASSPWGGTYEQYF.

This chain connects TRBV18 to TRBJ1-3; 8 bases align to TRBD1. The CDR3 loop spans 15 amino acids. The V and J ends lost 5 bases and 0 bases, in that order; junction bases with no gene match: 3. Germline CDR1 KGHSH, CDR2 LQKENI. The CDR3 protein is CASSDGTGSGNTIYF. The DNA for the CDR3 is TGTGCCAGCTCAGACGGGACAGGCTCTGGAAACACCATATATTTT.

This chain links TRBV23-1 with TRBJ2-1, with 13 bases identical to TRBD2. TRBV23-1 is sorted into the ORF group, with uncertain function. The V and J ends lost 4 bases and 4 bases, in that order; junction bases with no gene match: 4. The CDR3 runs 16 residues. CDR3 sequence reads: CASSPRTSGSYNEQFF. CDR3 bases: TGCGCCAGCAGTCCCAGGACTAGCGGGAGTTACAATGAGCAGTTCTTC.

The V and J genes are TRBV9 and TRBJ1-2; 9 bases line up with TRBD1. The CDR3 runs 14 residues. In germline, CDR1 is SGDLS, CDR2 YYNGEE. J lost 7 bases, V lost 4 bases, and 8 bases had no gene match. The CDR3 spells CASSITGGARGYTF. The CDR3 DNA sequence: TGTGCCAGCAGCATTACAGGGGGCGCGCGTGGCTACACCTTC.

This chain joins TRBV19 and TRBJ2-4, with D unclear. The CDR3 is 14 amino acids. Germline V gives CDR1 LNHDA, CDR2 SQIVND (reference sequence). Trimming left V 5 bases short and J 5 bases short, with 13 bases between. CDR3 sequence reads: CASSPRTTQNIQYF. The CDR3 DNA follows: TGTGCCAGTAGTCCAAGAACCACTCAAAACATTCAGTACTTC.

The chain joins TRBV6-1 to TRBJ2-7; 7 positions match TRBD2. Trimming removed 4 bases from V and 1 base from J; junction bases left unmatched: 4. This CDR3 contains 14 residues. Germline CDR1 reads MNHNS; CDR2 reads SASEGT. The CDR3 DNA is TGTGCCAGCAGTGTAACGGGGGGTTCCTACGAGCAGTACTTC. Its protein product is CASSVTGGSYEQYF.

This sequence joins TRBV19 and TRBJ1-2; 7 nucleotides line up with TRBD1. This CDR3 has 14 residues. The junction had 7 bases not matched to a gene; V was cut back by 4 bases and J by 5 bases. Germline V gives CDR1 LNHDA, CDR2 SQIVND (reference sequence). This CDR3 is CASSNRGLGYGYTF. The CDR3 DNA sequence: TGTGCCAGTAGTAACAGGGGTTTGGGGTATGGCTACACCTTC.

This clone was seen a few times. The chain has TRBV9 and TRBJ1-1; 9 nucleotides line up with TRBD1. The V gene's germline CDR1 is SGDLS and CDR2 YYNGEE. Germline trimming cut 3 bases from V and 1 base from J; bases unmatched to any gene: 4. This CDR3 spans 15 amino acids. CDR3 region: CASSATGQGNTEAFF. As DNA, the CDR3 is TGTGCCAGCAGCGCTACGGGACAGGGGAACACTGAAGCTTTCTTT.

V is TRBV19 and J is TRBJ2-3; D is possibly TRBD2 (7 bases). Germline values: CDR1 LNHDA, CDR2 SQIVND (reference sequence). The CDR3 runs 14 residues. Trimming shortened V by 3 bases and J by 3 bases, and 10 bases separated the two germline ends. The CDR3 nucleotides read TGTGCCAGTAGTATTCGGGGGGCAACAGATACGCAGTATTTT. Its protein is CASSIRGATDTQYF.

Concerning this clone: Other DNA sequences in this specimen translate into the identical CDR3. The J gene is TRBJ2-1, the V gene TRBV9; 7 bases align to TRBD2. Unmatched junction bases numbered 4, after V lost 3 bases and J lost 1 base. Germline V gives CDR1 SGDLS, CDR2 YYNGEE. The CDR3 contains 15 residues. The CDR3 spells CASSGGGKSYNEQFF. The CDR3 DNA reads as TGTGCCAGCAGCGGGGGGGGAAAGTCCTACAATGAGCAGTTCTTC.

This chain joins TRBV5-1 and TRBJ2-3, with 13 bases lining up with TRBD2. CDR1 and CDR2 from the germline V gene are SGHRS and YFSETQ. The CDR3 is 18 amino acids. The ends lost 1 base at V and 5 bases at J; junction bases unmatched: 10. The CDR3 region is CASSLSALAGGKRDTQYF. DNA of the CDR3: TGCGCCAGCAGCTTGAGTGCACTAGCGGGGGGGAAAAGAGATACGCAGTATTTT.

CDR3 amino acids: CASSQNRGLDEAFF. The CDR3 region has the DNA TGTGCCAGCAGCCAGAACAGGGGGCTTGATGAAGCTTTCTTT. The chain couples TRBV13 to TRBJ1-1, with 9 bases aligning to TRBD1. Germline trimming cut 5 bases from V and 7 bases from J; bases unmatched to any gene: 8. The CDR3 has 14 residues. Germline lookup yields CDR1 PRHDT and CDR2 FYEKMQ (reference sequence).

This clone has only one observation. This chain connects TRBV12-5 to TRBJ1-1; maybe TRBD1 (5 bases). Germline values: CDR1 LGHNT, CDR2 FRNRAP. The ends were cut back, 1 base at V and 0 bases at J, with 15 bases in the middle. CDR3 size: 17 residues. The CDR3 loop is CASGLGSRGPMNTEAFF. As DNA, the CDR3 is TGTGCTAGTGGTTTGGGTAGTAGGGGCCCGATGAACACTGAAGCTTTCTTT.

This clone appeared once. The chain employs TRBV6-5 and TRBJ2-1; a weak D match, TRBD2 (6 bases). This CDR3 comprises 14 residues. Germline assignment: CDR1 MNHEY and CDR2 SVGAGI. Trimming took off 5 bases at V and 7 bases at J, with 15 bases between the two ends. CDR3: CASSRLVRTNEQFF. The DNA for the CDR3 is TGTGCCAGCAGTAGACTAGTAAGGACAAATGAGCAGTTCTTC.